The present TCR beta chain was sequenced within a study of blood T cells in healthy people across ages (dated by TCRdb to 2013 to 2016). As for the study more broadly: In model experiments, template switching captured about one uniquely barcoded TCR beta cDNA molecule for every two T cells. To avoid experimental bias, donors of different ages were spread randomly across the sequencing lanes. Using the same blood draw, the study looked at two additional independent replicas of 1 million unique cDNA reads for two donors, one aged 18 to 29 and the other aged 80 or older. Four age groups were formed from the donors: young (average 16 years), middle-aged (just under 40), aged (about 62) and long-lived (around 80). To track age-related changes in TCR beta repertoire diversity, the study relied on deep sequencing normalized with unique cDNA molecular identifiers.

The roughly 39 donors, aged roughly 6 to 95 years, were systemically healthy Caucasian individuals from Russia. Each donor gave around 9.8 milliliters of peripheral blood, collected into EDTA-treated Vacutainer tubes. Ficoll-Paque density-gradient centrifugation was used to isolate PBMCs, with at least 6.5 million per sample. Trizol reagent was used to extract total RNA from PBMCs, with at least 5 micrograms per sample. For every donor, an aliquot of PBMCs went through flow cytometry to measure the percentages of naive CD45RAhigh/CD27high T cells. On this clonotype itself: Its antigen is still unknown. No base quality values were provided; no much bigger clone lies one nucleotide off.

Unmatched junction bases come to 13, with V trimmed by 5 bases and J by 5 bases. CDR1 DFQATT and CDR2 SNEGSKA were looked up in the germline V gene (reference sequence). Counted from cysteine to phenylalanine, this CDR3 has 16 amino acids. Only the CDR3 region is kept as DNA, spanning 48 bases read in frame from base 1. Receptor libraries were prepared by 5' RACE. The sequencing machine was an Illumina HiSeq 2500. A second roughly 7 to 11 cycle PCR used a sample-barcoded 5' primer and a J-beta primer mix. Each TCR beta cDNA molecule received a unique molecular identifier from a template-switch 5' adaptor carrying 12 random nucleotides. Each sample yielded at least 3 million CDR3-containing paired-end reads. First-strand cDNA synthesis was performed from all RNA using the Mint cDNA synthesis kit, with priming by a TRBC-specific oligonucleotide. All cDNA was treated with uracil-DNA glycosylase and then went through a first 18-cycle PCR with the universal primers M1SS and BC2_uni_R. The published analysis was carried out like this. For normalization, 1 million high-quality reads were randomly selected from each sample, with every read carrying a distinct molecular identifier. Instead of being binned into consensus sequences, reads with shared molecular identifiers were discarded. MiTCR, set to a Q25 quality threshold and the strictest error-elimination algorithm, was used for CDR3 identification, clonotype clustering and error correction. A nonparametric unseen species model using Euler transformation provided a lower-bound estimate of total TCR beta diversity. TCRdb handled the public reads itself, with Q25 trimming in fastp and clone calling in MiXCR, and kept productive beta chains. Each CDR3 protein gets just one entry, which takes the most common genes and DNA from the rows behind it. It is TCRdb's table, rather than the study itself, that gives the V and J calls and clone size. In this sample the table shows roughly 1,300,000 distinct CDR3 sequences, almost 60% of which occur a single time. The ten largest clones represent over 5% of the sample.

Study-level results and caveats: Observed TCR beta diversity per million T cells fell roughly linearly with age, and a significant reduction was already apparent by age about 43. Estimates of total diversity based on one million sequenced T cells were considered lower bounds and underestimates. Compared with the aged group, more naive CD4+ T cells, fewer expanded clones and increased TCR diversity were shown by the long-lived group, suggesting age selection. Since profiling was done on bulk unsorted PBMCs, naive and antigen-experienced compartments could not be conclusively compared. Because donor CMV infection status was unknown, age-related changes in expanded clonotypes were potentially confounded. The percentage of naive T cells measured by flow cytometry correlated strongly with observed TCR beta diversity.

This chain is built from TRBV20-1 and TRBJ2-3; 10 middle bases align to TRBD2. Sequencing was carried out using blood. The source is a man aged 18 to 30 in good health. The DNA sequence reads TGCAGTGCTCCGACTAGGAGCGGGGGGGCTGAAGATACGCAGTATTTT. Translated, it reads CSAPTRSGGAEDTQYF.